Each of the 2 T cell receptor beta chains below was sequenced from the same sample in a study of human T cells and chemical hapten exposure. TCRdb re-derived calls from the RACE reads in MiXCR, one entry per CDR3 protein. The sample lists around 380,000 distinct CDR3 sequences; more than 4.5% were seen once. As for time point: patch test 1, 2 weeks after DPC sensitization. The treatment was: therapeutic diphenylcyclopropenone sensitization with weekly scalp DPC. The sample in question was whole blood, obtained in connection with sensitization to the hapten diphenylcyclopropenone (DPC). These receptors were obtained from a woman aged 50 to 60 with alopecia areata. Some clones in this sample may be carry-over from other donors' samples.

This clonotype was picked up many times. V usage is TRBV6-2 or TRBV6-3 and J usage is TRBJ2-5; perhaps D is TRBD1 or TRBD2 (5 bases each). The CDR3 has 13 residues. Germline V gene data show CDR1 as MNHEY and CDR2 as SVGEGT. Trimming took 6 bases from V and 0 from J, leaving 8 bases between them. The CDR3 spells CASSRDHQETQYF. CDR3 DNA: TGTGCCAGCAGCCGGGACCACCAAGAGACCCAGTACTTC.

This clonotype showed up just a few times. V usage is TRBV6-4 and J usage is TRBJ2-1; 8 nucleotides agree with TRBD2. V lost 0 bases, J lost 6 bases, and 13 bases stayed unmatched. The CDR3 has 18 residues. In germline, CDR1 is MRHNA, CDR2 SNTAGT. DNA of the CDR3: TGTGCCAGCAGTGACTCGGGGCTGGCGGGAGGCTCGTTCAATGAGCAGTTCTTC. Translated, it gives CASSDSGLAGGSFNEQFF.